The clone carrying this T cell receptor beta chain was recorded once. Its antigen is as yet unknown. This sample is part of a study of graft-versus-host responses after intestinal transplantation. Study-wide context: Tacrolimus plus steroids were given to all recipients for about 3 years, preceded by anti-thymocyte globulin induction.

The study, taken as a whole, reports: Within the allografts of patients who had graft-donor T cell macrochimerism, graft-versus-host to host-versus-graft clonal ratios were high.

Repertoires were generated with immunoSEQ multiplex PCR, while TCRdb's copy carries only in-frame clones and drops some. The data show 90,000 or so clones, roughly 80% seen once. The sequencing used unstimulated CD4+ T cells sorted from spleen or lymph node cells, collected before intestinal transplant. This receptor was identified in a human donor who received an intestinal transplant.

The CDR3: CASSLTGAIYEQYF. The CDR3, as DNA: TGTGCCAGCAGCTTAACAGGGGCGATCTACGAGCAGTACTTC. The rearrangement uses TRBV7-9 and TRBJ2-7, with TRBD1 identical over 7 bases. Germline trimming cut 2 bases from V and 3 bases from J; bases unmatched to any gene: 4. This CDR3 has 14 residues. Germline V gene data show CDR1 as SEHNR and CDR2 as FQNEAQ (reference sequence).